In its sample, the clone carrying this T cell receptor beta chain was seen a few times. Antigen: not known. Treatment in this sample: oral pan-JAK inhibitor, 5-10 mg twice daily. Sequencing relied on a cDNA template that was reverse transcribed from extracted RNA. This table comes from immunoSEQ multiplex PCR, and its TCRdb copy is limited to in-frame clones, with some not included. Among about 100,000 clones listed, about 60% were seen once. These data originate in a study of CD8+ T cells in alopecia areata. Study overall: Affected scalp percentage set treated patients' severity scores.

The CDR3 is made up of 16 amino acids. CDR1 and CDR2 from the germline V gene are MGHRA and YSYEKL. Between the trimmed V and J ends, which lost 1 base and 0 bases, there was a span of 10 bases. General observations from the study: Clonality in lesional scalp, especially alopecia totalis/universalis, exceeded that of normal scalp. Tofacitinib significantly decreased scalp clonality and expanded CD8+ clones among top 100. During tofacitinib treatment, many expanded lesional clones remained in scalp and blood.

This receptor was taken from a human donor with alopecia areata. The sample was CD8+ T cells sorted from blood, taken at approximately week 56, from a patient treated with tofacitinib. The chain joins TRBV4-1 to TRBJ1-5, with D unclear. CDR3 bases: TGCGCCAGCAGCCAAGTAATGGTCTATAGCAATCAGCCCCAGCATTTT. Translation: CASSQVMVYSNQPQHF.